This T cell receptor (beta chain) was captured by sequencing in a study of CD8 T cells in Susac syndrome. In the case of this clonotype: What it recognizes is unknown.

The CD8+ and CD4+ T cells were negatively isolated, with the TEMRA cells enriched by FACS. It was with random hexamers that roughly 0.5 to 1 ug RNA was reverse transcribed. TCRdb re-analysed the immunoSEQ multiplex PCR reads in MiXCR, keeping a single row per CDR3 protein. Counted here are 210,000 or so distinct CDR3 sequences, approximately 94% occurring once; the ten biggest clones make up about 0.14%. Study-wide results and limits: The study's TCR sequencing and HLA analysis covered a relatively small number of individuals, and the study acknowledged this. Clonal expansion was absent from the CD4+ T cell repertoires in Susac syndrome.

The CDR3 is made up of 13 amino acids. CDR1 DFQATT and CDR2 SNEGSKA come from the germline V gene (reference sequence). Trimming removed 6 bases from V and 7 bases from J; junction bases left unmatched: 8. The source of this sequence is a human donor with Susac syndrome. The sequencing input was CD4+ T cells from PBMCs. The V call is TRBV20-1, the J call TRBJ1-2; TRBD1 matches at 10 bases. The CDR3 nucleotides read TGCAGTGCCTCCGGGACAGGGGAAGGTGGCTACACCTTC. Amino acids: CSASGTGEGGYTF.